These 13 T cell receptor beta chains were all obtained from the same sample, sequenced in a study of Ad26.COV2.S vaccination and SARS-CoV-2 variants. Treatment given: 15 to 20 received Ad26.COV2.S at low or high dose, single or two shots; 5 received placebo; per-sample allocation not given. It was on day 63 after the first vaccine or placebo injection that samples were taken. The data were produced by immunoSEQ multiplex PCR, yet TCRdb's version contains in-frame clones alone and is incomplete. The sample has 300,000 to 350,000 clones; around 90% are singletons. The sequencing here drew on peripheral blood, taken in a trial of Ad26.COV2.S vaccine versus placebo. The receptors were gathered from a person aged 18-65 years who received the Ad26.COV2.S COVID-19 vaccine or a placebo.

Here the CDR3 reads CASSSAGLTIYF. Here the CDR3 DNA reads TGTGCCAGCAGTTCGGCCGGCCTCACCATATATTTT. V gene TRBV28 combines with J gene TRBJ1-3, with D unclear. Deletions cut 4 bases from V and 9 bases from J, with 10 bases between. Germline-derived CDR1 and CDR2 are MDHEN and SYDVKM. The CDR3 is made up of 12 amino acids.

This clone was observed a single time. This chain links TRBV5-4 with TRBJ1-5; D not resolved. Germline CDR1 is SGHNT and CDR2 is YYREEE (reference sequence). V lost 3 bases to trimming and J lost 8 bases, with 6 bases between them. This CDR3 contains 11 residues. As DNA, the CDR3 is TGTGCCAGCAGCTGGAGAGAGCCCCAGCATTTT. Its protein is CASSWREPQHF.

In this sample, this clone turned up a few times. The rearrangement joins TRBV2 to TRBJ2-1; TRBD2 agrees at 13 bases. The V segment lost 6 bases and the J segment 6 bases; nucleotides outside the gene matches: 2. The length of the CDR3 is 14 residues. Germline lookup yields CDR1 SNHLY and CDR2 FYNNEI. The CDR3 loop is CASRLAGGFNEQFF. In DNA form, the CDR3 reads TGTGCCAGCAGACTAGCGGGGGGGTTCAATGAGCAGTTCTTC. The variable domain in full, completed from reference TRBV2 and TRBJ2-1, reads EPEVTQTPSHQVTQMGQEVILRCVPISNHLYFYWYRQILGQKVEFLVSFYNNEISEKSEIFDDQFSVERPDGSNFTLKIRSTKLEDSAMYFCASRLAGGFNEQFFGPGTRLTVL.

CDR3 loop: CASSVAAGANTEAFF. Here the CDR3 DNA reads TGTGCCAGCAGCGTAGCTGCAGGGGCGAACACTGAAGCTTTCTTT. V is TRBV9 and J is TRBJ1-1; tentatively, D is TRBD1 (6 bases). There are 15 residues in the CDR3. Trimming pared 0 bases from V and 1 base from J, leaving 10 bases between. From germline, CDR1 is SGDLS and CDR2 YYNGEE.

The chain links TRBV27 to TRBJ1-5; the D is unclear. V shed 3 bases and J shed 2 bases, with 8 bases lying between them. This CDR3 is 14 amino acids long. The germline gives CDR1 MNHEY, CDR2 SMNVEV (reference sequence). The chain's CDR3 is CASSLYKGNQPQHF. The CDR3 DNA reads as TGTGCCAGCAGTTTGTATAAGGGCAATCAGCCCCAGCATTTT.

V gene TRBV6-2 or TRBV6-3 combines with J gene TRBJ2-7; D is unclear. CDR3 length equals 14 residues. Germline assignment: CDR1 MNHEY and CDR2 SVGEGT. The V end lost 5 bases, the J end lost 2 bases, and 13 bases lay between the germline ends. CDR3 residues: CASSPSGQTYEQYF. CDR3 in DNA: TGTGCCAGCAGTCCCTCCGGTCAAACCTACGAGCAGTACTTC.

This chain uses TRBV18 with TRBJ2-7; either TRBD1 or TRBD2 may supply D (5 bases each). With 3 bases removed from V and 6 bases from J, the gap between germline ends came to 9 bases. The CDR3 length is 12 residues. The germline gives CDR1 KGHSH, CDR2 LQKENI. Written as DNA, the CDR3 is TGTGCCAGCTCACCGCAGGGACCCGAGCAGTACTTC. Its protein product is CASSPQGPEQYF. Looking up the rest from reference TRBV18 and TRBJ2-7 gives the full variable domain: NAGVMQNPRHLVRRRGQEARLRCSPMKGHSHVYWYRQLPEEGLKFMVYLQKENIIDESGMPKERFSAEFPKEGPSILRIQQVVRGDSAAYFCASSPQGPEQYFGPGTRLTVT.

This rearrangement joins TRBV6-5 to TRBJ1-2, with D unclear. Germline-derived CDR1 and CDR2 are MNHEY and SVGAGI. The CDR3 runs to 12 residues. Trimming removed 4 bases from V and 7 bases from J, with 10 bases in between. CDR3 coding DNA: TGTGCCAGCAGTTCGACGGCGGGTGGCTACACCTTC. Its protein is CASSSTAGGYTF.

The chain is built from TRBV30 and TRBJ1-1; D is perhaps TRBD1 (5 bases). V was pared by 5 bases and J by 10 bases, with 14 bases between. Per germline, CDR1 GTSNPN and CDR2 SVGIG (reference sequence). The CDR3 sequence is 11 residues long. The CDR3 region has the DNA TGTGCCTGGGAGGGGACCCAGGGAGCTTTCTTT. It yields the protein CAWEGTQGAFF.

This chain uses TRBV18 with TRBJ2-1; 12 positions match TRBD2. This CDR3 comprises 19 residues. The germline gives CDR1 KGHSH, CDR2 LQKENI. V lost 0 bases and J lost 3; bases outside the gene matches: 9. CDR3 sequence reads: CASSPPRTSGTLGYNEQFF. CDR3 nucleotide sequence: TGTGCCAGCTCACCACCGAGGACTAGCGGGACACTGGGCTACAATGAGCAGTTCTTC.

The CDR3 DNA reads TGTGCCAGCAGCTTAACCCCAGCCTACGAGCAGTACTTC. Encoded protein: CASSLTPAYEQYF. This chain uses TRBV7-3 with TRBJ2-7; D is undetermined. Trimming stripped 0 bases from V and 2 bases from J, with 5 bases between. Germline loops: CDR1 SGHTA, CDR2 FQGTGA. CDR3 length: 13 amino acids.

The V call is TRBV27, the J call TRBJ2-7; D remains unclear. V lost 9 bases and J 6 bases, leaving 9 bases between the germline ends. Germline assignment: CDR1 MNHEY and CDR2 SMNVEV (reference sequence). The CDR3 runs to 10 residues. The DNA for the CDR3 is TGTGCCAGTGGATGGGTCGAGCAGTACTTC. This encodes CASGWVEQYF.

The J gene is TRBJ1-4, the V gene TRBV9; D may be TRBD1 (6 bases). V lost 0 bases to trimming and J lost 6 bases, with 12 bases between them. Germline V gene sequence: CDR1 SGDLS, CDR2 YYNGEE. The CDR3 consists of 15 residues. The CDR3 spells CASSVGGRRDEKLFF. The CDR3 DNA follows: TGTGCCAGCAGCGTAGGGGGGCGGAGGGATGAAAAACTGTTTTTT.